This T cell receptor beta chain derives from a study of blood T cell repertoires in COVID-19. The trim removed 1 base at V and 10 bases at J, leaving 4 bases unmatched. The CDR3 covers 14 residues. Only in-frame clones appear in the TCRdb table, and some are missing; sequencing was by immunoSEQ multiplex PCR. The sample comprises approximately 180,000 clones, 75% to 90% of which are singletons, and over 2.5% rests with the top ten. This chain uses TRBV5-3 with TRBJ2-1, with 11 bases that match TRBD2. TRBV5-3 is an ORF for which the function is uncertain. This clonotype was obtained from a man in his 60s with acute or convalescent COVID-19. The sequencing sample was made of peripheral blood. CDR3 protein: CARSLRPSGREQFF. The CDR3 DNA sequence: TGTGCCAGAAGCTTGAGACCTAGCGGGAGGGAGCAGTTCTTC.